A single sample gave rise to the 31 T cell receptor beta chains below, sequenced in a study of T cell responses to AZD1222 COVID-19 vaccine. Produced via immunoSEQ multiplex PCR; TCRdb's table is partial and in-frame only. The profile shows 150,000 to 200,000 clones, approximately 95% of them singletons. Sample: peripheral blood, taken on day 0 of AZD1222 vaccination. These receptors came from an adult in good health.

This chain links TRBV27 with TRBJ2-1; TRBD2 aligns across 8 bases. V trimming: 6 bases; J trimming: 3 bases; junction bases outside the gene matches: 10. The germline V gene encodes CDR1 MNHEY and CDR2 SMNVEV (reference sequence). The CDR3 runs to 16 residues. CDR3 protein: CASSPPTSGNYNEQFF. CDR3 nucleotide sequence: TGTGCCAGCAGCCCCCCAACTAGCGGCAACTACAATGAGCAGTTCTTC.

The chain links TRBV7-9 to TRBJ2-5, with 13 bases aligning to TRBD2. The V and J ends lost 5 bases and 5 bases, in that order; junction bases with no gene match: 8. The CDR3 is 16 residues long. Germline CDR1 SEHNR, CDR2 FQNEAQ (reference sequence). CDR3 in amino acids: CASSPGTSGVRETQYF. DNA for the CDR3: TGTGCCAGCAGCCCAGGGACTAGCGGGGTCCGTGAGACCCAGTACTTC.

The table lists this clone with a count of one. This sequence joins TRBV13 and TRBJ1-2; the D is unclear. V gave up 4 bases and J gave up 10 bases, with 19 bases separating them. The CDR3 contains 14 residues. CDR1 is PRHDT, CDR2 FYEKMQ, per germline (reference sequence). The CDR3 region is CASSSDRDKRDYTF. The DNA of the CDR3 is TGTGCCAGCAGCTCGGACCGGGATAAAAGGGACTACACCTTC.

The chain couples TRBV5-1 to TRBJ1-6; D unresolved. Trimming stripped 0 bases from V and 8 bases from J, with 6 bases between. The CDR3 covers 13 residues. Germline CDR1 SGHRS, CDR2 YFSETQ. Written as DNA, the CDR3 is TGCGCCAGCAGCTTGGAGCTCTATTCACCCCTCCACTTT. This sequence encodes CASSLELYSPLHF.

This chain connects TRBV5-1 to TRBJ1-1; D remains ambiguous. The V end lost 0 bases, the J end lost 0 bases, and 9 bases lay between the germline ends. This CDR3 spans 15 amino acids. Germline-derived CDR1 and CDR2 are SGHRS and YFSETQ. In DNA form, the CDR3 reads TGCGCCAGCAGCTTGGGCTTGGGTATGAACACTGAAGCTTTCTTT. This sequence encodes CASSLGLGMNTEAFF.

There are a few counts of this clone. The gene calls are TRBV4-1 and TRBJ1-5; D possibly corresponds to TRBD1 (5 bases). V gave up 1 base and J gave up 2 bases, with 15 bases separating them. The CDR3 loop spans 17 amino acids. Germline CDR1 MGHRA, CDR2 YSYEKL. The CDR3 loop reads CASSQVPGVGGNQPQHF. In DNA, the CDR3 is TGCGCCAGCAGCCAAGTACCGGGGGTCGGAGGCAATCAGCCCCAGCATTTT.

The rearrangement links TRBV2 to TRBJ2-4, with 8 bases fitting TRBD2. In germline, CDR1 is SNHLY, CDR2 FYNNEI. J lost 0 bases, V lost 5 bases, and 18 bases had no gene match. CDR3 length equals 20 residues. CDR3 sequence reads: CASSPYSSGGTYLAKNIQYF. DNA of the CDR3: TGTGCCAGCAGTCCCTATAGCTCGGGGGGGACGTATTTAGCCAAAAACATTCAGTACTTC. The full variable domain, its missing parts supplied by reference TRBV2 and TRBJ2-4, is EPEVTQTPSHQVTQMGQEVILRCVPISNHLYFYWYRQILGQKVEFLVSFYNNEISEKSEIFDDQFSVERPDGSNFTLKIRSTKLEDSAMYFCASSPYSSGGTYLAKNIQYFGAGTRLSVL.

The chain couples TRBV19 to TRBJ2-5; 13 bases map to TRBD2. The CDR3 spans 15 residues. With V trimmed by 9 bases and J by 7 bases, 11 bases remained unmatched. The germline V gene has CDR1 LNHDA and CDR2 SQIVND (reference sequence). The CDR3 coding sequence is TGTGCCAGGCCCCCAGGGACTAGCGGGATTGTGACCCAGTACTTC. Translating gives CARPPGTSGIVTQYF.

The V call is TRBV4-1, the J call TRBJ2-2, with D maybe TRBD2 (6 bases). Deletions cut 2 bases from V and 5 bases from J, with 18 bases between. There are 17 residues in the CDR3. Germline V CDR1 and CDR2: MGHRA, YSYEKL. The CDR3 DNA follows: TGCGCCAGCAGCCAAAAAACGGGACTCCGACTGACCGGGGAGCTGTTTTTT. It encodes CASSQKTGLRLTGELFF.

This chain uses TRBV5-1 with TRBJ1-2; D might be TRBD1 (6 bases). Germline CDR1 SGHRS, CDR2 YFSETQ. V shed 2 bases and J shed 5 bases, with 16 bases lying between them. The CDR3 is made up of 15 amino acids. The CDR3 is CASSLPGQPPYGYTF. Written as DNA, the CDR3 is TGCGCCAGCAGCTTACCGGGACAACCACCTTATGGCTACACCTTC.

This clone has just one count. This CDR3 reads CASSQDQGGTEAFF. CDR3 bases: TGCGCCAGCAGCCAAGATCAGGGTGGCACTGAAGCTTTCTTT. This chain connects TRBV4-1 to TRBJ1-1; maybe TRBD1 (5 bases). V lost 0 bases, J lost 4 bases, and 9 bases lay in between. CDR1 is MGHRA and CDR2 is YSYEKL in the germline V gene. This CDR3 contains 14 residues.

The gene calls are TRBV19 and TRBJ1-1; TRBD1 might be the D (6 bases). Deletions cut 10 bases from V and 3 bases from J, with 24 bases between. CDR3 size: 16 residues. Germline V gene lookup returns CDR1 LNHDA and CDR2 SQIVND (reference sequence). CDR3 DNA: TGTGCCACCAAAGATGGAGGGACACTGCCTTACACTGAAGCTTTCTTT. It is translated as CATKDGGTLPYTEAFF.

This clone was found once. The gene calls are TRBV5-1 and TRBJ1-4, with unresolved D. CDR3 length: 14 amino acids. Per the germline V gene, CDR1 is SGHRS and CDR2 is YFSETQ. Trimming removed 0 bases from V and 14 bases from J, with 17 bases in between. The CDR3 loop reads CASSLEMDVTQLFF. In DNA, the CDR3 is TGCGCCAGCAGCTTGGAGATGGACGTGACCCAGCTGTTTTTT.

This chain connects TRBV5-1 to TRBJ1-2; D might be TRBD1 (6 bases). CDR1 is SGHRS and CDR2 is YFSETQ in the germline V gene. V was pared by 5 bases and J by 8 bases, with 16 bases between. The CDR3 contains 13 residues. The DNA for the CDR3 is TGCGCCAGCAGTTTAACAGGGTCAGAAGGCTACACCTTC. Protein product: CASSLTGSEGYTF.

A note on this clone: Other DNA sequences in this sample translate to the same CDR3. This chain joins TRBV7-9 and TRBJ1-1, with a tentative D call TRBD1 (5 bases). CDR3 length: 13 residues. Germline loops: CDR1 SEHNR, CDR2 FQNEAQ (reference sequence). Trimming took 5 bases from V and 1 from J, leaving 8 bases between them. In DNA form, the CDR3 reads TGTGCCAGCAGCCTAACAGGGAACACTGAAGCTTTCTTT. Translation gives CASSLTGNTEAFF.

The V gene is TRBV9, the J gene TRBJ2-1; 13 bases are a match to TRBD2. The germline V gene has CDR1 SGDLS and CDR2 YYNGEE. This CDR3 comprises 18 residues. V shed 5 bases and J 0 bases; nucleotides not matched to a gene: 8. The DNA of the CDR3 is TGTGCCAGCAGGGCCGGGACTAGCGGGGCGGGCTCCTACAATGAGCAGTTCTTC. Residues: CASRAGTSGAGSYNEQFF.

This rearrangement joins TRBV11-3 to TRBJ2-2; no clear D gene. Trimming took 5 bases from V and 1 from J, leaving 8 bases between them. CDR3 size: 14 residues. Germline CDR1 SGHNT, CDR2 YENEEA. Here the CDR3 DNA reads TGTGCCAGCAGCCGAAAGGGGAACACCGGGGAGCTGTTTTTT. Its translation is CASSRKGNTGELFF.

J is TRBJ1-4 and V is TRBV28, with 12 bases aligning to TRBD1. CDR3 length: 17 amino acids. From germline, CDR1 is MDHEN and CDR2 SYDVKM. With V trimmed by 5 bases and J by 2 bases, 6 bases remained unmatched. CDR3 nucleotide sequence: TGTGCCAGCAGTGACGGGACAGGGGGCGCGACTAATGAAAAACTGTTTTTT. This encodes CASSDGTGGATNEKLFF.

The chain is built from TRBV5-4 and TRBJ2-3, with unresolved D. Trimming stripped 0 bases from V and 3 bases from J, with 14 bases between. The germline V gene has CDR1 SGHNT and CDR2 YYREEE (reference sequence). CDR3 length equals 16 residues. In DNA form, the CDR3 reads TGTGCCAGCAGCTTGGAATACACGTGGCCTACAGATACGCAGTATTTT. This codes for CASSLEYTWPTDTQYF. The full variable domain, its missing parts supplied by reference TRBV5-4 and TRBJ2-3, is ETGVTQSPTHLIKTRGQQVTLRCSSQSGHNTVSWYQQALGQGPQFIFQYYREEENGRGNFPPRFSGLQFPNYSSELNVNALELDDSALYLCASSLEYTWPTDTQYFGPGTRLTVL.

The CDR3 DNA follows: TGCAGCGGACGGACAGGGCGTACTGAAGCTTTCTTT. Encoded protein: CSGRTGRTEAFF. V usage is TRBV29-1 and J usage is TRBJ1-1; TRBD1 aligns across 8 bases. The CDR3 is 12 residues long. Per the germline V gene, CDR1 is SQVTM and CDR2 is ANQGSEA. V shed 7 bases and J 5 bases; nucleotides not matched to a gene: 6.

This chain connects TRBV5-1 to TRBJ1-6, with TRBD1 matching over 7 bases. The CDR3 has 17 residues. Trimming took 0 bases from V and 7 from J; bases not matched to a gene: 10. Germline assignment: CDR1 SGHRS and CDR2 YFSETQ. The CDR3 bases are TGCGCCAGCAGCTTGGCGACAGGGAGTTTTTCGAATTCACCCCTCCACTTT. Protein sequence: CASSLATGSFSNSPLHF.

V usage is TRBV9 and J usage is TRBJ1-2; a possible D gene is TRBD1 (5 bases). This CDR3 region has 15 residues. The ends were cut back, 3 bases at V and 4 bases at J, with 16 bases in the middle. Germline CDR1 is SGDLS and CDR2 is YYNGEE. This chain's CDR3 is CASSAHRGAGYGYTF. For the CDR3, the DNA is TGTGCCAGCAGCGCTCACCGTGGGGCTGGCTATGGCTACACCTTC.

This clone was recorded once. The CDR3 spells CASSLSQYEQYF. The CDR3 coding sequence is TGTGCCAGCAGCTTAAGCCAATACGAGCAGTACTTC. The chain recombines TRBV7-9 with TRBJ2-7; no firm D call. The CDR3 runs 12 residues. Per the germline V gene, CDR1 is SEHNR and CDR2 is FQNEAQ (reference sequence). V lost 2 bases, J lost 4 bases, and 6 bases lay in between.

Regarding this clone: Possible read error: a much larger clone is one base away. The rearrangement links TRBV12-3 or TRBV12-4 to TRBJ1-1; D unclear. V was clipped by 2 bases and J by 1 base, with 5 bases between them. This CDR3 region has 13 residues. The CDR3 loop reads CASSLHGNTEAFF. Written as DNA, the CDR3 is TGTGCCAGCAGTTTACACGGGAACACTGAAGCTTTCTTT.

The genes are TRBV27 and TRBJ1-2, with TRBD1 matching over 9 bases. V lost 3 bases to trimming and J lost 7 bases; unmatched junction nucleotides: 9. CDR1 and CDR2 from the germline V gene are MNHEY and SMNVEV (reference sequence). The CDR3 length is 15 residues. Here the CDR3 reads CASSFIQGAQGGYTF. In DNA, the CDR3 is TGTGCCAGCAGTTTTATACAGGGGGCGCAGGGTGGCTACACCTTC.

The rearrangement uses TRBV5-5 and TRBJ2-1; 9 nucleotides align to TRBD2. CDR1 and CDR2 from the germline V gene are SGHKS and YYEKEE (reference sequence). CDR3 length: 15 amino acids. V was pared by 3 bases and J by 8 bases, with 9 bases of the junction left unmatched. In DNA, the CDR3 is TGTGCCAGCAGCTCCACGAGGGTAGCGGGAGATGAGCAGTTCTTC. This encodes CASSSTRVAGDEQFF.

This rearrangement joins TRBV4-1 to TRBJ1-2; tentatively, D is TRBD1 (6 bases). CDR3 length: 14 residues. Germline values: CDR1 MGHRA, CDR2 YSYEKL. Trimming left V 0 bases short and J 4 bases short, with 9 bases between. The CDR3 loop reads CASSQEGHRYGYTF. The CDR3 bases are TGCGCCAGCAGCCAAGAGGGACACCGCTATGGCTACACCTTC.

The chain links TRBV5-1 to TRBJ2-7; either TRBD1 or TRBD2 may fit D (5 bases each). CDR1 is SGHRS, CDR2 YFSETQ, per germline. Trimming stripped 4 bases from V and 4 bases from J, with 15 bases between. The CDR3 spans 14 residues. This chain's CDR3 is CASSAPRDGYEQYF. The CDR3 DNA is TGCGCCAGCAGCGCTCCGAGGGACGGATACGAGCAGTACTTC.

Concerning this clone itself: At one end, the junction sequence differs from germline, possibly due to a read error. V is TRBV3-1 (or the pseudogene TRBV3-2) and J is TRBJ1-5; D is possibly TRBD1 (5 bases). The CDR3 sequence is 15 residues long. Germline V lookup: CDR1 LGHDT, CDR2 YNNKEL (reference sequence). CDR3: CTSSASRDSNQPQHF. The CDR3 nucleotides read TGTACCAGCAGCGCTTCCCGGGACAGCAATCAGCCCCAGCATTTT.

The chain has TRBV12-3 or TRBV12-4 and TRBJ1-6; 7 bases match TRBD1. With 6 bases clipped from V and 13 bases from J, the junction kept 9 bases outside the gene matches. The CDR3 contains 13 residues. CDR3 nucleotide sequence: TGTGCCAGCAGGGGACAGCCCCCTTCGCCCCTCCACTTT. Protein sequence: CASRGQPPSPLHF.

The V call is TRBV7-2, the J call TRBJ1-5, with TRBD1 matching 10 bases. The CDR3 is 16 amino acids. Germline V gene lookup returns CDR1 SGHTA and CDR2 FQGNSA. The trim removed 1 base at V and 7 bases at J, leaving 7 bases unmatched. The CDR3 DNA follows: TGTGCCAGCAGCTTAGAGGGACAGGGGTCTGGGCAGCCCCAGCATTTT. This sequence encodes CASSLEGQGSGQPQHF.